This T cell receptor beta chain appears in the sequencing data of a study of cytomegalovirus exposure and HLA in healthy donors. The study, taken as a whole, reports: Fewer N-insertions (relative to the roughly 670-donor mean) were reportedly seen in an Asian-associated ancestry cluster in a later analysis. A later analysis showed that HLA-associated TCR beta chains had undergone more clonal expansion than equally common others.

Primers for the PCR totalled 60 Vbeta and 13 Jbeta. Method: immunoSEQ multiplex PCR; TCRdb's copy keeps in-frame clones and lacks some. The profile covers around 200,000 clones, with roughly four fifths appearing a single time and approximately 0.62% taken by the ten largest. Comment on this clone: What it recognizes is unknown.

The sequence was collected from a woman in her thirties or forties in good health and CMV-seronegative. Specimen: PBMCs.

The DNA for the CDR3 is TGCGCCAGCAGCCTGGACCCATTAGAGTCACCCCTCCACTTT. As protein: CASSLDPLESPLHF. V usage is TRBV5-1 and J usage is TRBJ1-6, with no clear D. This CDR3 region has 14 residues. V was cut by 4 bases and J by 10 bases, with 15 bases left in between. Germline loops: CDR1 SGHRS, CDR2 YFSETQ.